What follows are 24 T cell receptor beta chains derived from one specimen sequenced in a study of regulatory T cells in long-lasting Graves disease (dated by TCRdb to the early 2020s). The library came from multiplex PCR. The instrument was an Illumina HiSeq 4000. iRepertoire HTBI primers and Arm-PCR amplification of CDR3 regions were used to construct TCR beta libraries. Starting from the raw public reads, TCRdb applied fastp trimming at Q25, assembled clones with MiXCR and retained in-frame beta chains. Under each unique CDR3 protein, matching rows form one entry showing the most common genes and DNA. This sample comprises 400,000 to 550,000 distinct CDR3 sequences, about 16% of them detected only once. The ten largest clones capture approximately 16% of the sample. The sample's time point label is to be understood as: newly diagnosed GD, antithyroid drugs for less than 3 months. For both TCR sequencing and RNA sequencing, RNA was extracted from PBMCs using TRIzol.

The data were also submitted as part of a second study, on T cells in Graves' hyperthyroidism and ophthalmopathy.

This material consisted of peripheral blood mononuclear cells (PBMCs), taken at new diagnosis, from a patient treated with antithyroid drugs. The receptors shown here come from a woman in her 30s with Graves disease. Donor details come from another sample of the same person, matched by shared clones.

A few counts support this clonotype. This chain links TRBV6-1 with TRBJ2-7; TRBD1 aligns across 11 bases. V was clipped by 6 bases and J by 5 bases; unmatched bases: 9. Per germline, CDR1 MNHNS and CDR2 SASEGT. The CDR3 runs to 15 residues. The CDR3 nucleotides read TGTGCCAGCAGCCCCGGACAGGGGGCGCTGAACGAGCAGTACTTC. As protein: CASSPGQGALNEQYF.

The chain combines TRBV18 with TRBJ1-6, with 9 bases identical to TRBD1. Losses at the gene ends were 6 bases for V and 0 bases for J; bases not matched to a gene: 6. Germline V lookup: CDR1 KGHSH, CDR2 LQKENI. The CDR3 runs to 17 residues. DNA of the CDR3: TGTGCCAGCTCGTCGACAGGGGGTAGCTCCTATAATTCACCCCTCCACTTT. Amino acids: CASSSTGGSSYNSPLHF.

This clonotype was counted between two and nine times. The V and J genes are TRBV6-1 and TRBJ1-4; 8 bases align to TRBD1. After removal of 7 bases from V and 7 bases from J, the junction contained 8 bases not matched to a gene. This CDR3 contains 14 residues. Per germline, CDR1 MNHNS and CDR2 SASEGT. The CDR3 loop is CASKGQGWSEKLFF. The CDR3 nucleotides read TGTGCCAGCAAAGGACAGGGATGGAGTGAAAAACTGTTTTTT.

This clonotype was seen at least ten times. V gene TRBV11-2 combines with J gene TRBJ2-5, with no clear D. Germline values: CDR1 SGHAT, CDR2 FQNNGV. The CDR3 is made up of 11 amino acids. With 5 bases removed from V and 5 bases from J, the gap between germline ends came to 6 bases. CDR3: CASSAGETQYF. The CDR3 region has the DNA TGTGCCAGCAGCGCCGGGGAGACCCAGTACTTC.

This clonotype came up many times. The chain recombines TRBV25-1 with TRBJ2-7, with D unresolved. V shed 6 bases and J shed 0 bases, with 12 bases lying between them. Germline loops: CDR1 MGHDK, CDR2 SYGVNS. CDR3 length: 14 residues. The CDR3 protein is CASRGAAHSYEQYF. DNA for the CDR3: TGTGCCAGCAGAGGAGCAGCCCACTCCTACGAGCAGTACTTC.

The rearrangement links TRBV6-1 to TRBJ2-7; D perhaps matches TRBD2 (5 bases). Germline values: CDR1 MNHNS, CDR2 SASEGT. V lost 1 base, J lost 2 bases, and 15 bases lay in between. The CDR3 runs to 16 residues. The chain's CDR3 is CASSEVVREIPYEQYF. Here the CDR3 DNA reads TGTGCCAGCAGTGAAGTTGTGAGGGAGATCCCCTACGAGCAGTACTTC.

This clonotype was seen repeatedly, ten times or more. V gene TRBV7-9 combines with J gene TRBJ2-3; 9 bases map to TRBD1. Per the germline V gene, CDR1 is SEHNR and CDR2 is FQNEAQ (reference sequence). The trim removed 2 bases at V and 1 base at J, leaving 1 base unmatched. The CDR3 has 15 amino acids. CDR3: CASSLRTGGTDTQYF. The CDR3 bases are TGTGCCAGCAGCTTACGGACAGGGGGCACAGATACGCAGTATTTT.

This clonotype was picked up many times. J is TRBJ1-1 and V is TRBV2; D possibly corresponds to TRBD1 (5 bases). The CDR3 runs to 15 residues. Trimming left V 4 bases short and J 3 bases short, with 15 bases between. The germline V gene encodes CDR1 SNHLY and CDR2 FYNNEI. The CDR3 bases are TGTGCCAGCAGTGTCGTCGGGGGAGGATACACTGAAGCTTTCTTT. Translating it yields CASSVVGGGYTEAFF.

V and J are TRBV19 and TRBJ1-5, with no clear D. V was pared by 3 bases and J by 0 bases, with 9 bases between. CDR1 LNHDA and CDR2 SQIVND come from the germline V gene (reference sequence). The CDR3 spans 15 residues. DNA for the CDR3: TGTGCCAGTAGTATCTGGAGCCATAGCAATCAGCCCCAGCATTTT. Translated: CASSIWSHSNQPQHF.

Only a few counts were recorded for this clonotype. J is TRBJ1-5 and V is TRBV24-1; 9 bases fit TRBD1. The germline V gene encodes CDR1 KGHDR and CDR2 SFDVKD. J gave up 2 bases and V 3 bases, and 13 bases lay outside the gene matches. The CDR3 spans 19 residues. The CDR3 DNA sequence: TGTGCCACCAGTGATGACGGGACAGGGCGTCTCTACCGCAATCAGCCCCAGCATTTT. Protein sequence: CATSDDGTGRLYRNQPQHF.

This clonotype was recorded at least ten times. The V call is TRBV7-9, the J call TRBJ2-1; 8 bases agree with TRBD2. Germline V lookup: CDR1 SEHNR, CDR2 FQNEAQ (reference sequence). The CDR3 covers 15 residues. V shed 5 bases, J shed 3 bases, and the junction held 6 bases outside the gene matches. The CDR3 DNA is TGTGCCAGCAGCACAAGGACTAGCAGCTACAATGAGCAGTTCTTC. Amino acid sequence: CASSTRTSSYNEQFF.

J is TRBJ2-2 and V is TRBV20-1; D is undetermined. The V end was cut by 7 bases, the J end by 0 bases, with 9 bases between. The CDR3 contains 13 residues. Germline lookup yields CDR1 DFQATT and CDR2 SNEGSKA (reference sequence). For the CDR3, the DNA is TGCAGTGGGGAAGCTGCGAACACCGGGGAGCTGTTTTTT. Translated: CSGEAANTGELFF.

This clonotype was counted many times. This chain connects TRBV5-5 to TRBJ1-1; no reliable D call. This CDR3 has 14 amino acids. Germline CDR1 reads SGHKS; CDR2 reads YYEKEE (reference sequence). The V end was cut by 3 bases, the J end by 11 bases, with 20 bases between. CDR3 DNA: TGTGCCAGCAGCTCGGACTCCAGGACGAGGTGGGCTTTCTTT. It translates to CASSSDSRTRWAFF.

This clonotype was recorded a few times. The chain couples TRBV7-3 to TRBJ1-1; 7 nucleotides align to TRBD1. Germline values: CDR1 SGHTA, CDR2 FQGTGA. The CDR3 consists of 15 residues. V shed 5 bases and J 4 bases; nucleotides not matched to a gene: 10. The CDR3 reads CASSERGQGVTEAFF. In DNA form, the CDR3 reads TGTGCCAGCAGCGAAAGAGGGCAGGGGGTCACTGAAGCTTTCTTT.

V usage is TRBV6-1 and J usage is TRBJ2-5, with D uncertain. The CDR3 extends over 13 amino acids. V dropped 7 bases and J dropped 4 bases, with 13 bases sitting between them. Germline CDR1 reads MNHNS; CDR2 reads SASEGT. The CDR3 coding sequence is TGTGCCAGCACCCGAACTTTGGGAGAGACCCAGTACTTC. As protein: CASTRTLGETQYF.

This clonotype was seen many times. The chain couples TRBV9 to TRBJ2-7, with 8 bases fitting TRBD2. The V gene's germline CDR1 is SGDLS and CDR2 YYNGEE. This CDR3 has 13 residues. The ends lost 4 bases at V and 6 bases at J; junction bases unmatched: 6. Here the CDR3 reads CASSPRAGAEQYF. The CDR3 nucleotides are TGTGCCAGCAGCCCCAGAGCGGGGGCCGAGCAGTACTTC. Based on the CDR3 plus reference TRBV9 and TRBJ2-7, the full variable domain is DSGVTQTPKHLITATGQRVTLRCSPRSGDLSVYWYQQSLDQGLQFLIQYYNGEERAKGNILERFSAQQFPDLHSELNLSSLELGDSALYFCASSPRAGAEQYFGPGTRLTVT.

This clonotype was observed many times. The V and J genes are TRBV2 and TRBJ2-2; 8 bases agree with TRBD1. CDR1 SNHLY and CDR2 FYNNEI come from the germline V gene. Trimming took 4 bases from V and 7 from J; bases not matched to a gene: 5. This CDR3 is 14 amino acids long. The CDR3 nucleotides read TGTGCCAGCAGTGCCGGACAGGGCATCGGGGAGCTGTTTTTT. Translated, it gives CASSAGQGIGELFF.

This clonotype was seen many times. This sequence joins TRBV6-2 or TRBV6-3 and TRBJ2-1; TRBD2 aligns across 7 bases. The V segment lost 8 bases and the J segment 7 bases; nucleotides outside the gene matches: 8. CDR3 length equals 13 residues. CDR1 and CDR2 from the germline V gene are MNHEY and SVGEGT. CDR3 in DNA: TGTGCCAGCGGACGACTAGCATGGAATGAGCAGTTCTTC. Translating it yields CASGRLAWNEQFF.

This chain joins TRBV25-1 and TRBJ1-1; D possibly corresponds to TRBD1 (5 bases). CDR1 is MGHDK and CDR2 is SYGVNS in the germline V gene. This CDR3 spans 14 amino acids. Deletions cut 6 bases from V and 1 base from J, with 12 bases between. CDR3 amino acids: CASRQDGKNTEAFF. The DNA of the CDR3 is TGTGCCAGCAGACAGGACGGGAAGAACACTGAAGCTTTCTTT.

In this sample, this clonotype turned up a few times. CDR3 DNA sequence: TGTGCCAGCAGCACGGGACAGGGGGCAAGGGAGCAGTACTTC. Amino acids: CASSTGQGAREQYF. The rearrangement joins TRBV7-9 to TRBJ2-7; 12 positions match TRBD1. The length of the CDR3 is 14 residues. J was trimmed by 7 bases and V by 5 bases; bases with no gene match: 6. Germline assignment: CDR1 SEHNR and CDR2 FQNEAQ (reference sequence).

The V call is TRBV15, the J call TRBJ2-3, with 13 bases lining up with TRBD2. The CDR3 runs to 18 residues. Trimming at V came to 0 bases and at J to 1 base, leaving 4 bases not matched to a gene. Germline CDR1 and CDR2: LNHNV and YYDKDF (reference sequence). The CDR3 protein is CATSRDLGLAGGTDTQYF. For the CDR3, the DNA is TGTGCCACCAGCAGAGATCTCGGACTAGCGGGAGGCACAGATACGCAGTATTTT.

This chain joins TRBV2 and TRBJ2-5; TRBD2 aligns across 12 bases. CDR3 length: 16 residues. V lost 6 bases, J lost 1 base, and 6 bases stayed unmatched. Germline V CDR1 and CDR2: SNHLY, FYNNEI. The CDR3 sequence is CASRASGRGFQETQYF. DNA of the CDR3: TGTGCCAGCAGGGCTAGCGGGAGGGGATTCCAAGAGACCCAGTACTTC.

The table lists this clonotype with many counts. V is TRBV2 and J is TRBJ2-1, with D possibly TRBD2 on 5 matching bases. CDR3 length: 15 residues. The ends were cut back, 8 bases at V and 2 bases at J, with 16 bases in the middle. Germline V gene data show CDR1 as SNHLY and CDR2 as FYNNEI. CDR3 sequence: CASFWTARAYNEQFF. The CDR3 nucleotides read TGTGCCAGCTTTTGGACTGCACGAGCCTACAATGAGCAGTTCTTC.

J is TRBJ2-7 and V is TRBV12-3 or TRBV12-4; 9 bases are a match to TRBD2. The CDR3 covers 14 residues. Germline trimming cut 3 bases from V and 2 bases from J; bases unmatched to any gene: 2. The CDR3 nucleotides read TGTGCCAGCAGTTTTAGCGGGAGTACCTACGAGCAGTACTTC. Translated: CASSFSGSTYEQYF.